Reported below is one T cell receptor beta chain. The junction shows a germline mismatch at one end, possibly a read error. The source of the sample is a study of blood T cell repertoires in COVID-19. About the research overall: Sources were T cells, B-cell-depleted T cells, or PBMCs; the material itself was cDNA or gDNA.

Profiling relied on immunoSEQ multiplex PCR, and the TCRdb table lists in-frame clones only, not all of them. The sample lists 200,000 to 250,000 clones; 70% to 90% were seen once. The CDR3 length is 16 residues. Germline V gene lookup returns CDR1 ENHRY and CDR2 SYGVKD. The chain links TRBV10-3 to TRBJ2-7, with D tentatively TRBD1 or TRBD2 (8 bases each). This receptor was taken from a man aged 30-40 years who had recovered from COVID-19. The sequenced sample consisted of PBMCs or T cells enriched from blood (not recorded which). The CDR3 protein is CAMSAGGQVGAYEQYF. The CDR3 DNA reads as TGTGCCATGAGTGCGGGGGGACAGGTGGGAGCCTACGAGCAGTACTTC.